This T cell receptor (beta chain) was recovered during a study of blood T cell repertoires in COVID-19 (TCRdb year 2020). In terms of the full investigation: Collaborator samples came from the United States, Italy and Spain and covered acute and convalescent phases of COVID-19. Samples came from the ongoing ImmuneRACE study (first 160 participants) plus 1,254 subjects from 6 global collaborators. Sample metadata almost always included a de-identified subject ID, COVID-19 status, age in years and sex. The prospective study material was composed of cDNA or gDNA derived from T cells, B-cell-depleted T cells, or PBMCs. The dataset comprised deeply sampled blood TCRbeta repertoires from subjects exposed to, actively infected with, or recovered from COVID-19. The repertoires were released in a freely available public database meant as a resource for research on the immune response to SARS-CoV-2. Where available, HLA class I and class II types were obtained from metadata supplied by the sample provider rather than from assay-based typing.

Collaborating institutions collected whole blood in K2EDTA tubes following their own protocols. For TCRbeta analysis, collaborators shipped samples in one of three forms: frozen whole blood, isolated PBMCs, or DNA extracted from either of those sample types. Details on this clone: Its antigen specificity is not known. No quality values exist for individual bases; no much larger clone is one base distant.

What the study reported, not specific to this receptor: Clinical and demographic metadata were provided uncurated, with the amount varying by source and participant.

TCRbeta CDR3 regions were amplified from genomic DNA using the immunoSEQ Assay, a bias-controlled multiplex PCR. The authors processed their data as follows. The number of nucleated cells in each sample was estimated by amplification of reference gene primers within the assay. Sequence reads were collapsed and filtered to measure the absolute abundance of every unique TCRbeta CDR3 rearrangement. For each sample, productive Simpson clonality was calculated as the square root of Simpson's diversity index across productive rearrangements. In its TCRdb copy, this immuneACCESS table keeps in-frame sequences only and misses some clones. Where compared with another copy, unresolved V genes explain less than half of these, and the others have no known cause. V and J calls and clone size are as listed in that table; D and trimming were resolved from the DNA. This sample gives around 400,000 clones in total; approximately 88% of them show up just once. Of the sample, approximately 1.2% is held by the ten largest clones.

Reading from cysteine to phenylalanine, the CDR3 counts 14 amino acids. Left in the record is the CDR3 DNA by itself, 42 bases read in frame from the first base. V is cut by 5 bases and J by 3 bases, and the space between the germline ends is 13 bases. The germline V gene yields MDHEN for CDR1 and SYDVKM for CDR2. Recombination joined TRBV28 with TRBJ1-1; the best D guess is TRBD1, with 6 bases matching. Sequenced sample: peripheral blood. This clonotype originated in a man aged 40-49 years with acute or convalescent COVID-19. The DNA sequence is as follows: TGTGCCAGCAGTCTCCCAGGACAGTACACTGAAGCTTTCTTT. This gives the protein CASSLPGQYTEAFF. The CDR3 plus the reference TRBV28 and TRBJ1-1 genes for the other parts give the full variable domain: DVKVTQSSRYLVKRTGEKVFLECVQDMDHENMFWYRQDPGLGLRLIYFSYDVKMKEKGDIPEGYSVSREKKERFSLILESASTNQTSMYLCASSLPGQYTEAFFGQGTRLTVV.